A selection of T cell receptor beta chains follows, all from one sample in a study of regulatory T cells in long-lasting Graves disease. TCRdb ran MiXCR on the multiplex PCR reads and lists one entry per CDR3 protein. The data show 300,000 to 350,000 distinct CDR3 sequences, with 20% seen just once and around 30% held by the top ten. The sequenced sample was peripheral blood mononuclear cells (PBMCs), obtained when the disease was refractory, from a patient treated with antithyroid drugs. All receptors derive from a female donor with Graves disease. Each CDR3 is given with its conserved first and last residue. The order of the fields is V gene, CDR3 protein.

V gene: TRBV30; CDR3 protein: CAWSRRDPGELFF
V gene: TRBV15; CDR3 protein: CATSRVAGVGETQYF
V gene: TRBV7-8; CDR3 protein: CASSSRIGKSGPNTEAFF
V gene: TRBV7-9; CDR3 protein: CAIGRASGYTF
V gene: TRBV6-1; CDR3 protein: CASTQTGNGPQHF
V gene: TRBV20-1; CDR3 protein: CSARGPIYNSPLHF
V gene: TRBV6-1; CDR3 protein: CASTRHRGGTEAFF
V gene: TRBV5-1; CDR3 protein: CASTPTGNTEAFF
V gene: TRBV14; CDR3 protein: CVSSKPGQGPYEQYF
V gene: TRBV6-1; CDR3 protein: CALVPSTYEQYF
V gene: TRBV14; CDR3 protein: CASSKGPTGELFF
V gene: TRBV11-3; CDR3 protein: CASSLGRGTNHNEQFF
V gene: TRBV6-1; CDR3 protein: CASSSRTGFANQPQHF
V gene: TRBV4-1; CDR3 protein: CASSQARGGLSTEAFF
V gene: TRBV7-2; CDR3 protein: CASSQQGARRTGELFF
V gene: TRBV5-1; CDR3 protein: CASSTTLAGPTDTQYF
V gene: TRBV6-5; CDR3 protein: CASSWTDNYGYTF
V gene: TRBV5-1; CDR3 protein: CASSLWGQTGHEQYF
V gene: TRBV6-4; CDR3 protein: CASSDFSVGRSYEQYF
V gene: TRBV3-1; CDR3 protein: CASSQAGSRYEQYF
V gene: TRBV4-3; CDR3 protein: CASTWIRGDRNYGYTF
V gene: TRBV11-2; CDR3 protein: CASSLGILGNTIYF